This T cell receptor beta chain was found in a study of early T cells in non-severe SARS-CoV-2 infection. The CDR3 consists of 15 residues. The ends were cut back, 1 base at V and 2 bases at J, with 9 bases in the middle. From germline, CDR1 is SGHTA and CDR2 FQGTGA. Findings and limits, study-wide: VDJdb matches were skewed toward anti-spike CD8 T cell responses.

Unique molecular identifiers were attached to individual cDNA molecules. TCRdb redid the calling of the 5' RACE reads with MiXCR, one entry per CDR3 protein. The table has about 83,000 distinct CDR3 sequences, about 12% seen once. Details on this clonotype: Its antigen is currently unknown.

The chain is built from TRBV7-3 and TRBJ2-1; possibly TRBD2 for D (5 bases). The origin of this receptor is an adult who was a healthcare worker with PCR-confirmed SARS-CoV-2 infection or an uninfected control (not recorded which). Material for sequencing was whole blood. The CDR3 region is CASSLILGTYNEQFF. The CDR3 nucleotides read TGTGCCAGCAGCTTAATACTAGGGACCTACAATGAGCAGTTCTTC.